These 18 T cell receptor beta chains were sequenced from one sample in a study of blood T cells in healthy people across ages. Alongside a J-beta primer mix, a sample-barcoded 5' primer served in a second PCR lasting about 7 to 12 cycles. TCRdb itself ran the 5' RACE reads through MiXCR, one entry per CDR3 protein. The sample includes about 640,000 distinct CDR3 sequences, around three fifths of them seen just once. Sequencing input: blood. The receptors were gathered from a man between 60 and 75 years old in good health.

The CDR3 nucleotides are TGCGCCAGCAGCGCACGGACAGGGGGCGCCGACTATGGCTACACCTTC. Residues: CASSARTGGADYGYTF. The chain couples TRBV5-1 to TRBJ1-2; TRBD1 aligns across 11 bases. The V segment lost 4 bases and the J segment 3 bases; nucleotides outside the gene matches: 8. This CDR3 spans 16 amino acids. Germline CDR1 reads SGHRS; CDR2 reads YFSETQ.

V and J are TRBV5-1 and TRBJ2-7; 12 bases fit TRBD2. This CDR3 contains 15 residues. J gave up 1 base and V 3 bases, and 2 bases lay outside the gene matches. Looked up from germline, CDR1 is SGHRS and CDR2 is YFSETQ. In nucleotides, the CDR3 is TGCGCCAGCAGCTCCACTAGCGGGGGGTCCTACGAGCAGTACTTC. Amino acids: CASSSTSGGSYEQYF.

This clonotype is a singleton in its sample. V is TRBV5-6 and J is TRBJ2-6; the D gene is possibly TRBD2 (7 bases). This CDR3 has 17 amino acids. V was pared by 4 bases and J by 4 bases, with 18 bases between. Germline V gene lookup returns CDR1 SGHDT and CDR2 YYEEEE. As DNA, the CDR3 is TGTGCCAGCAGCAGCGGGGACATCCGGTCGGGGGCCAACGTCCTGACTTTC. Translating it yields CASSSGDIRSGANVLTF.

The chain couples TRBV3-1 to TRBJ1-2; possibly TRBD1 for D (5 bases). The CDR3 runs 14 residues. Between the trimmed V and J ends, which lost 0 bases and 8 bases, there was a span of 13 bases. Germline V gene data show CDR1 as LGHDT and CDR2 as YNNKEL (reference sequence). The CDR3 nucleotides read TGTGCCAGCAGCCAAGATGGGGCAGGGCGCGGCTACACCTTC. Translation gives CASSQDGAGRGYTF.

Of note for this clonotype: This may come from a read error, since a much larger clone is one base off. Here the CDR3 reads CASSTNYEQYF. CDR3 nucleotides: TGTGCCAGCAGTACCAACTACGAGCAGTACTTC. V usage is TRBV28 and J usage is TRBJ2-7; no clear D. The CDR3 runs to 11 residues. Germline V gene sequence: CDR1 MDHEN, CDR2 SYDVKM. Trimming removed 5 bases at V and 3 bases at J, with 5 bases between.

This chain joins TRBV6-5 and TRBJ2-1; TRBD2 matches at 15 bases. CDR3 length equals 17 residues. V was pared by 4 bases and J by 4 bases, with 5 bases of the junction left unmatched. CDR1 MNHEY and CDR2 SVGAGI come from the germline V gene. The CDR3 DNA reads TGTGCCAGCAGTTTCGGACTAGCGGGGGGGATGTACAATGAGCAGTTCTTC. It specifies CASSFGLAGGMYNEQFF.

The chain links TRBV7-2 to TRBJ2-3; D might be TRBD2 (6 bases). Germline V gene data show CDR1 as SGHTA and CDR2 as FQGNSA. The CDR3 is 16 residues long. Trimming cost V 5 bases and J 2 bases, with 17 bases left between them. As DNA, the CDR3 is TGTGCCAGCAGCCGACGCGGGGCCCTAATCACAGATACGCAGTATTTT. It translates to CASSRRGALITDTQYF.

This rearrangement joins TRBV7-9 to TRBJ2-5, with D maybe TRBD2 (7 bases). The V end was cut by 2 bases, the J end by 4 bases, with 14 bases between. There are 15 residues in the CDR3. The V gene's germline CDR1 is SEHNR and CDR2 FQNEAQ (reference sequence). The DNA of the CDR3 is TGTGCCAGCAGCTTAACCCCGGGGGGCCCAGAGACCCAGTACTTC. Translated: CASSLTPGGPETQYF.

The rearrangement links TRBV7-2 to TRBJ2-5; D call uncertain. Trimming removed 7 bases at V and 13 bases at J, with 13 bases between. CDR1 is SGHTA, CDR2 FQGNSA, per germline. The CDR3 is 10 amino acids. CDR3 nucleotides: TGTGCCAGCAACCGCGTAGTTCCGTACTTC. Translating gives CASNRVVPYF.

This clonotype was counted a few times. This sequence joins TRBV4-1 and TRBJ2-3; possible D gene TRBD2, 6 bases. The CDR3 totals 15 residues. CDR1 and CDR2 (germline): MGHRA, YSYEKL. The V end lost 0 bases, the J end lost 11 bases, and 18 bases lay between the germline ends. CDR3 nucleotides: TGCGCCAGCAGCCAAGATAATAGCGGCTGGCTTGGGCAGTATTTT. As protein: CASSQDNSGWLGQYF.

V and J are TRBV5-1 and TRBJ2-1; 7 nucleotides align to TRBD1. Trimming took 0 bases from V and 8 from J; bases not matched to a gene: 5. The CDR3 length is 14 residues. Germline CDR1 is SGHRS and CDR2 is YFSETQ. CDR3 region: CASSLGTGRDEQFF. The CDR3 bases are TGCGCCAGCAGCTTGGGGACAGGCCGGGATGAGCAGTTCTTC.

The rearrangement joins TRBV5-5 to TRBJ1-6; D might be TRBD1 (5 bases). Germline loops: CDR1 SGHKS, CDR2 YYEKEE (reference sequence). CDR3 length equals 15 residues. V dropped 0 bases and J dropped 7 bases, with 11 bases sitting between them. The CDR3 here is CASSLGGGRNSPLHF. The CDR3 DNA follows: TGTGCCAGCAGCTTGGGGGGCGGGAGGAATTCACCCCTCCACTTT.

The gene calls are TRBV5-1 and TRBJ2-1; unclear D gene. From germline, CDR1 is SGHRS and CDR2 YFSETQ. Trimming left V 0 bases short and J 8 bases short, with 9 bases between. This CDR3 spans 13 amino acids. Written as DNA, the CDR3 is TGCGCCAGCAGCTTGGTTTCCAGCGATGAGCAGTTCTTC. Amino acid sequence: CASSLVSSDEQFF.

The rearrangement uses TRBV3-1 and TRBJ1-2; weak D call: TRBD1 (5 bases). Trimming took 4 bases from V and 4 from J, leaving 16 bases between them. This CDR3 comprises 15 residues. Per germline, CDR1 LGHDT and CDR2 YNNKEL (reference sequence). Here the CDR3 DNA reads TGTGCCAGCAGCCTCGTCGGGGGGGTCTTCTATGGCTACACCTTC. Its translation is CASSLVGGVFYGYTF.

Points on this clonotype: A read error may account for a junction end that differs from germline. This chain connects TRBV7-2 to TRBJ2-1; D is perhaps TRBD2 (6 bases). The CDR3 consists of 14 residues. Germline V gene lookup returns CDR1 SGHTA and CDR2 FQGNSA. In DNA form, the CDR3 reads TGTGCCAGCAGCTTTTCCGGGGGTGGGAATGGGCAGTTCTTC. This sequence encodes CASSFSGGGNGQFF. Looking up the rest from reference TRBV7-2 and TRBJ2-1 gives the full variable domain: GAGVSQSPSNKVTEKGKDVELRCDPISGHTALYWYRQSLGQGLEFLIYFQGNSAPDKSGLPSDRFSAERTGGSVSTLTIQRTQQEDSAVYLCASSFSGGGNGQFFGPGTRLTVL.

V gene TRBV6-1 combines with J gene TRBJ1-6; no definite D call. Germline V gives CDR1 MNHNS, CDR2 SASEGT. The CDR3 covers 13 residues. V lost 0 bases to trimming and J lost 10 bases, with 7 bases between them. The CDR3 nucleotides are TGTGCCAGCAGTGAAGCGCGTGGGTCACCCCTCCACTTT. It encodes CASSEARGSPLHF.

This clonotype was observed a few times. The V and J genes are TRBV15 and TRBJ1-4; no reliable D call. Germline CDR1 LNHNV, CDR2 YYDKDF (reference sequence). This CDR3 has 16 amino acids. V was trimmed by 0 bases and J by 4 bases, leaving 12 bases between them. CDR3 sequence: CATSRDLGPSNEKLFF. In DNA, the CDR3 is TGTGCCACCAGCAGAGATCTAGGGCCGAGTAATGAAAAACTGTTTTTT.

The sample holds a few counts of this clonotype. The chain is built from TRBV25-1 and TRBJ2-5; D tentatively reads TRBD1 or TRBD2 (6 bases each). Germline V CDR1 and CDR2: MGHDK, SYGVNS. This CDR3 contains 13 residues. V was shortened by 6 bases and J by 5 bases, with 13 bases between the two germline ends. The DNA of the CDR3 is TGTGCCAGCAGATGGGGGGCCGGGGAGACCCAGTACTTC. It yields the protein CASRWGAGETQYF.